Shown below are 15 T cell receptor beta chains from a single sample sequenced in a study of blood T cell repertoires in COVID-19. Using immunoSEQ multiplex PCR, the repertoire was profiled, and TCRdb retains in-frame clones only, with some absent. The sample yields under 300,000 clones, about four fifths seen once. Sequencing was done on a sample of peripheral blood. Receptors were obtained from a woman in her late teens or twenties with acute or convalescent COVID-19.

This rearrangement joins TRBV30 to TRBJ2-5; D unresolved. V gave up 3 bases and J gave up 1 base, with 6 bases separating them. The germline CDR1 and CDR2 sequences are GTSNPN and SVGIG (reference sequence). This CDR3 comprises 12 residues. The CDR3 reads CAWSVAQETQYF. In nucleotides, the CDR3 is TGTGCCTGGAGCGTGGCCCAAGAGACCCAGTACTTC.

This clone is a singleton in its sample. The chain combines TRBV28 with TRBJ2-2, with TRBD1 matching over 10 bases. The germline CDR1 and CDR2 sequences are MDHEN and SYDVKM. The CDR3 is made up of 15 amino acids. J was trimmed by 6 bases and V by 6 bases; bases with no gene match: 7. CDR3 DNA: TGTGCCAGCAGCCCGGACAGGGGGGGACCCGGGGAGCTGTTTTTT. Amino acids: CASSPDRGGPGELFF.

This clone showed up just a few times. This chain connects TRBV18 to TRBJ2-4, with TRBD2 matching 10 bases. Germline V gene data show CDR1 as KGHSH and CDR2 as LQKENI. J gave up 9 bases and V 3 bases, and 11 bases lay outside the gene matches. The CDR3 has 16 amino acids. DNA for the CDR3: TGTGCCAGCTCACCTGAAGCGGGAGGGGCCCGCGCCATTCAGTACTTC. As protein: CASSPEAGGARAIQYF.

This clone appeared once. The J gene is TRBJ2-7, the V gene TRBV7-9, with D perhaps TRBD2 (7 bases). The CDR3 is 15 residues long. V was cut by 2 bases and J by 2 bases, with 13 bases left in between. CDR1 SEHNR and CDR2 FQNEAQ come from the germline V gene (reference sequence). CDR3 amino acids: CASSLFVGGPYEQYF. The CDR3 nucleotides read TGTGCCAGCAGCTTATTTGTCGGGGGGCCCTACGAGCAGTACTTC.

The gene calls are TRBV6-5 and TRBJ1-5, with TRBD1 matching over 7 bases. The CDR3 sequence is 15 residues long. The germline gives CDR1 MNHEY, CDR2 SVGAGI. Trimming cost V 6 bases and J 4 bases; bases outside gene matches: 9. The CDR3 DNA reads as TGTGCCAGCAGCCCGACAGGGAATGGAAATCAGCCCCAGCATTTT. Protein: CASSPTGNGNQPQHF.

This sequence joins TRBV5-1 and TRBJ2-1; 11 bases align to TRBD1. The V gene end was trimmed by 3 bases and the J gene end by 0 bases; junction bases not matched to a gene: 8. CDR1 and CDR2 from the germline V gene are SGHRS and YFSETQ. The CDR3 length is 18 residues. For the CDR3, the DNA is TGCGCCAGCAGCTCCGGGACAGGGGGAGCGATCTCCTACAATGAGCAGTTCTTC. Amino acid sequence: CASSSGTGGAISYNEQFF. Variable domain in full (rest from reference TRBV5-1 and TRBJ2-1): KAGVTQTPRYLIKTRGQQVTLSCSPISGHRSVSWYQQTPGQGLQFLFEYFSETQRNKGNFPGRFSGRQFSNSRSEMNVSTLELGDSALYLCASSSGTGGAISYNEQFFGPGTRLTVL.

V and J are TRBV4-3 and TRBJ2-5; no clear D gene. V lost 0 bases and J 5 bases, leaving 19 bases between the germline ends. CDR3 length: 17 amino acids. Germline loops: CDR1 LGHNA, CDR2 YSLEER. CDR3 sequence: CASSQDLNSEATETQYF. The CDR3 bases are TGCGCCAGCAGCCAAGATCTCAATTCAGAGGCCACGGAGACCCAGTACTTC.

This clone was picked up a small number of times. The chain carries TRBV21-1 and TRBJ1-5; TRBD1, the D gene given by the table, was not confirmed from the DNA. TRBV21-1 is recorded as a pseudogene. The CDR3 has 22 residues. CDR3 nucleotide sequence: TGTGCCAGCAGCCCGGGACAGGGCTCATTAGTGTGGCACGGCAGAGGTGGTCAGCCCCAGCATTTT. The encoded protein is CASSPGQGSLVWHGRGGQPQHF.

This clone was observed a single time. V gene TRBV30 combines with J gene TRBJ2-7; TRBD1 might be the D (6 bases). Germline V gene sequence: CDR1 GTSNPN, CDR2 SVGIG (reference sequence). V shed 3 bases and J shed 1 base, with 7 bases lying between them. The CDR3 has 12 residues. This CDR3 is CAWSGQSYEQYF. CDR3 DNA sequence: TGTGCCTGGAGCGGACAGTCCTACGAGCAGTACTTC.

This clone was detected many times. This chain uses TRBV10-3 with TRBJ2-5, with 7 bases aligning to TRBD1. This CDR3 is 16 amino acids long. Germline CDR1 reads ENHRY; CDR2 reads SYGVKD. V trimming: 0 bases; J trimming: 2 bases; junction bases outside the gene matches: 6. As DNA, the CDR3 is TGTGCCATCAGTGAGTCGATACAGGGGCGGCAAGAGACCCAGTACTTC. Its protein is CAISESIQGRQETQYF.

V is TRBV5-1 and J is TRBJ2-1; weak D call: TRBD1 (5 bases). The CDR3 sequence is 16 residues long. From germline, CDR1 is SGHRS and CDR2 YFSETQ. V was cut by 4 bases and J by 5 bases, with 19 bases left in between. CDR3 region: CASSRSLGSGNNEQFF. Written as DNA, the CDR3 is TGCGCCAGCAGCCGCTCATTGGGGTCAGGGAACAATGAGCAGTTCTTC.

The chain combines TRBV10-3 with TRBJ1-6; 7 bases align to TRBD1. Trimming removed 4 bases from V and 10 bases from J; junction bases left unmatched: 4. From germline, CDR1 is ENHRY and CDR2 SYGVKD. The CDR3 totals 13 residues. CDR3 sequence reads: CAISGQGESPLHF. CDR3 sequence (DNA): TGTGCCATCAGTGGACAGGGAGAGTCACCCCTCCACTTT.

This clone was found a few times. This chain uses TRBV11-3 with TRBJ2-1; D remains ambiguous. This CDR3 region has 13 residues. CDR1 and CDR2 (germline): SGHNT, YENEEA. Trimming took 1 base from V and 6 from J, leaving 7 bases between them. CDR3 in amino acids: CASSLGRSNEQFF. The CDR3 coding sequence is TGTGCCAGCAGCTTAGGGCGGTCCAATGAGCAGTTCTTC.

This chain connects TRBV7-8 to TRBJ2-5, with TRBD2 as a possible D gene (7 bases). The germline V and J ends were trimmed by 5 bases and 3 bases, with 19 bases remaining between them. The germline V gene has CDR1 SGHVS and CDR2 FQNEAQ. The CDR3 totals 16 residues. DNA of the CDR3: TGTGCCAGCAGCCGCGTGAGGGGGAGGGGAAAAGAGACCCAGTACTTC. Translated, it gives CASSRVRGRGKETQYF. Full variable domain (outside the CDR3, taken from reference TRBV7-8 and TRBJ2-5): GAGVSQSPRYKVAKRGQDVALRCDPISGHVSLFWYQQALGQGPEFLTYFQNEAQLDKSGLPSDRFFAERPEGSVSTLKIQRTQQEDSAVYLCASSRVRGRGKETQYFGPGTRLLVL.

This chain joins TRBV15 and TRBJ1-1; perhaps TRBD1 as D (6 bases). The V end was cut by 2 bases, the J end by 1 base, with 11 bases between. Germline V CDR1 and CDR2: LNHNV, YYDKDF (reference sequence). The CDR3 has 15 residues. CDR3 sequence reads: CATSRLRGQNTEAFF. The CDR3 nucleotides are TGTGCCACCAGCAGACTCAGGGGTCAGAACACTGAAGCTTTCTTT.